This T cell receptor beta chain was identified during a study of technical replicates of blood from several donors (TCRdb year 2017). Remarks on this clone: The antigen it binds to is not known. It has no much larger one-base neighbor in the sample; base qualities were not kept.

The library relied on the immunoSEQ multiplex PCR assay. TCRdb took this table from immuneACCESS and kept in-frame rearrangements with V and J called. Such tables lack part of the clones; where checked against another copy, unresolved V genes explain under half of the gap, and the rest is unexplained. This sample is represented by 14,000 or so clones; roughly four fifths of them were singletons. The ten most abundant clones make up over 10% of the sample. The CDR3 sequence holds 18 residues, the cysteine and phenylalanine included. Of the read, only the CDR3 DNA is kept; its 54 bases are in frame from base 1. The CDR1 and CDR2 encoded by the germline V gene are SGHRS and YFSETQ. After removal of 4 bases from V and 1 base from J, the junction retains 10 bases not matched to a gene.

This clonotype was obtained from a human donor in good health. The sample consisted of PBMCs. This chain joins TRBV5-1 to TRBJ2-2, and TRBD2 aligns with 10 junction nucleotides. The bases are TGCGCCAGCAGCCCCATCGGGGTAGCGGGAGGGAACACCGGGGAGCTGTTTTTT. Translation gives CASSPIGVAGGNTGELFF.